Listed below are T cell receptor beta chains from one sample, sequenced in a study of PD-L1 blockade in urothelial cancer. Sequenced by immunoSEQ multiplex PCR; TCRdb stores in-frame clones only, minus some. The table shows 70,000 or so clones, with approximately 81% occurring only once. Sequenced material: PBMCs, taken around atezolizumab (anti-PD-L1) treatment. The receptors were sampled from a man between 65 and 80 years old with urothelial cancer. CDR3s include the opening cysteine and the closing phenylalanine or tryptophan. Fields, in order: clone size, J gene, V gene, D gene, CDR3 DNA, CDR3 protein. D genes are given only for firm matches. Clone size, where shown, is once, few, many, or a class for clones that have expanded.

-	TRBJ1-1	TRBV10-2	-	TGCGCCAGCAGTGATCGGTCAGGGTCAGACACTGAAGCTTTCTTT	CASSDRSGSDTEAFF
-	TRBJ1-2	TRBV28	TRBD1	TGTGCCAGCAGTCAACAGGGGGCGCAGGAGGTTGGCTACACCTTC	CASSQQGAQEVGYTF
few	TRBJ1-2	TRBV29-1	TRBD1	TGCAGCGTCACCACCGGGACAGGGGGCTATGGCTACACCTTC	CSVTTGTGGYGYTF
-	TRBJ2-1	TRBV5-6	TRBD2	TGTGCCAGCAGCCCAACCGGGACTAGATTATACAATGAGCAGTTCTTC	CASSPTGTRLYNEQFF
-	TRBJ2-1	TRBV5-1	TRBD2	TGCGCCAGCAGCCGGGTAGCGGGGGGGAGGGATGAGCAGTTCTTC	CASSRVAGGRDEQFF
-	TRBJ1-5	TRBV7-7	TRBD1	TGTGCCAGCAGCCCTGCCGTGGGACAGGGGCACCTTAGCAATCAGCCCCAGCATTTT	CASSPAVGQGHLSNQPQHF
-	TRBJ2-1	TRBV4-1	TRBD2	TGCGCCAGCAGCCAAGATCTAGCGGGCTCCTACAATGAGCAGTTCTTC	CASSQDLAGSYNEQFF
-	TRBJ2-1	TRBV30	-	TGTGCCTGGAGCCCGAGGGGGTCGGCGCAGTTCTTC	CAWSPRGSAQFF
once	TRBJ2-5	TRBV5-4	TRBD2	TGTGCCAGCAGCTCTTATAGCGGGAGAGGAGAGACCCAGTACTTC	CASSSYSGRGETQYF
-	TRBJ2-1	TRBV7-9	TRBD2	TGTGCCAGCAGCCCAGACGGCTCTCTCGCGGGAGACATGGATGAGCAGTTCTTC	CASSPDGSLAGDMDEQFF
-	TRBJ2-7	TRBV2	TRBD2	TGTGCCAGCAGTGATCAGGGAGCGGGGAGCTCCTACGAGCAGTACTTC	CASSDQGAGSSYEQYF
few	TRBJ1-5	TRBV30	TRBD1	TGTGCCTGGCGGGACAGAAGGAGGCAATGCGGCAATCAGCCCCAGCATTTT	CAWRDRRRQCGNQPQHF
-	TRBJ1-5	TRBV7-9	TRBD1	TGTGCCAGCAGCTTGACAGGGGGTTCAAGTCAGCCCCAGCATTTT	CASSLTGGSSQPQHF
-	TRBJ2-7	TRBV28	TRBD2	TGTGCCAGCGTAGACTCGGGGGGATACGAGCAGTACTTC	CASVDSGGYEQYF
-	TRBJ2-3	TRBV9	-	TGTGCCAGCAGCACGAGGGGGAACCCTAGCACAGATACGCAGTATTTT	CASSTRGNPSTDTQYF
-	TRBJ2-1	TRBV5-1	TRBD2	TGCGCCAGCAGCCCGTGGGGACTAGCGGGGGGCAGTGGGGGCGAGCAGTTCTTC	CASSPWGLAGGSGGEQFF
-	TRBJ2-3	TRBV5-1	TRBD2	TGCGCCAGCAGCTTGGGAGTAGCGGGATCCGGCACAGATACGCAGTATTTT	CASSLGVAGSGTDTQYF
-	TRBJ2-1	TRBV11-2	-	TGTGCCAGCAGCTTTCGGGACTCTTCTTCCTACAATGAGCAGTTCTTC	CASSFRDSSSYNEQFF
-	TRBJ2-7	TRBV27	TRBD2	TGTGCCAGCAGTTCAATTCTAGCGGAGTCAGGCTACGAGCAGTACTTC	CASSSILAESGYEQYF
-	TRBJ1-1	TRBV5-1	-	TGCGCCAGCAGCTTGGGTTGGCAAGAATCAGAAGCTTTCTTT	CASSLGWQESEAFF
once	TRBJ2-3	TRBV6-1	TRBD2	TGTGCCAGCACCACTAGCGGGGGGGGCACAGATACGCAGTATTTT	CASTTSGGGTDTQYF
-	TRBJ2-5	TRBV5-5	-	TGTGCCAGCAGCTTGTGGAGGGCAGAGACCCAGTACTTC	CASSLWRAETQYF
-	TRBJ2-7	TRBV5-1	-	TGCGCCAGCAGCTTGAAGGCAGGGGCCTACGAGCAGTACTTC	CASSLKAGAYEQYF
-	TRBJ2-5	TRBV11-2	TRBD1	TGTGCCAGCAGCTTAGATGAGCCGGGACAGGATCACTTC	CASSLDEPGQDHF
-	TRBJ2-3	TRBV7-9	TRBD2	TGTGCCAGCAGCTCTGGACTAGCGGGTACGCAGTATTTT	CASSSGLAGTQYF
-	TRBJ2-7	TRBV6-1	-	TGTGCCAGCAACCGTGGACAGCCGAGCGACGAGCAGTACTTC	CASNRGQPSDEQYF
once	TRBJ2-1	TRBV21-1	-	TGTGCCAGCAGCCCCAGGGTGATGGAGGGGCGAAGGGCTTACAATGAGCAGTTCTTC	CASSPRVMEGRRAYNEQFF